Each of the 17 T cell receptor beta chains below was sequenced from the same sample in a study of T cells expressing NK-cell markers. TCRdb reprocessed the 5' RACE reads, with one entry per CDR3 protein and no DNA. This sample contains roughly 380,000 distinct CDR3 sequences. The sample taken for sequencing was blood T cells: a sorted CD56 or NKG2C T cell subset, CD4+ or CD8+ T cells, or bulk PBMC T cells (not recorded which). These TCRs come from a man aged 18-70 years in good health.

The genes are TRBV2 and TRBJ2-5; no DNA is available, so the TRBD2 call from TCRdb remains unchecked. Per germline, CDR1 SNHLY and CDR2 FYNNEI. CDR3 size: 15 residues. The CDR3 loop reads CASRPGTSGQETQYF.

The rearrangement uses TRBV25-1 and TRBJ1-1; TCRdb names TRBD1, which stays unverified in the absence of DNA. Germline lookup yields CDR1 MGHDK and CDR2 SYGVNS. The length of the CDR3 is 14 residues. CDR3 in amino acids: CASSRYQGPTEAFF.

CDR3: CASSLASGRDTIYF. V is TRBV7-9 and J is TRBJ1-3. Germline assignment: CDR1 SEHNR and CDR2 FQNEAQ (reference sequence). This CDR3 has 14 residues.

This chain joins TRBV13 and TRBJ1-5; the D gene TCRdb calls, TRBD1, cannot be checked with no DNA. This CDR3 contains 15 residues. The germline CDR1 and CDR2 sequences are PRHDT and FYEKMQ (reference sequence). This CDR3 reads CASPSGHPFNQPQHF.

The V and J genes are TRBV7-6 and TRBJ2-3. CDR3 length: 13 amino acids. The germline CDR1 and CDR2 sequences are SGHVS and FNYEAQ. CDR3 loop: CASSREVLGTQYF.

The rearrangement links TRBV7-2 to TRBJ2-6. Germline V lookup: CDR1 SGHTA, CDR2 FQGNSA. This CDR3 region has 16 residues. CDR3 protein: CASSLRGGGGANVLTF.

This chain connects TRBV7-9 to TRBJ2-7; lacking DNA, the TRBD1 call made by TCRdb goes unchecked. This CDR3 has 14 residues. Germline-derived CDR1 and CDR2 are SEHNR and FQNEAQ (reference sequence). CDR3 sequence reads: CASSLDTYSYEQYF.

The genes are TRBV12-3 or TRBV12-4 and TRBJ2-3; TCRdb returns TRBD2, unconfirmable since there is no DNA. The CDR3 covers 17 residues. CDR3 residues: CASSLAHSRGGQDTQYF.

V is TRBV13 and J is TRBJ2-7; the TCRdb D gene call, TRBD1, has no DNA to confirm it. CDR1 PRHDT and CDR2 FYEKMQ come from the germline V gene (reference sequence). This CDR3 region has 14 residues. The CDR3 spells CASSPWGNFYEQYF.

V gene TRBV7-3 combines with J gene TRBJ2-1; the D call from TCRdb, TRBD2, cannot be confirmed without DNA. Germline CDR1 is SGHTA and CDR2 is FQGTGA. The CDR3 sequence is 16 residues long. CDR3 in amino acids: CASRAFLAVSYNEQFF. The full variable domain, completed using reference TRBV7-3 and TRBJ2-1, is GAGVSQTPSNKVTEKGKYVELRCDPISGHTALYWYRQSLGQGPEFLIYFQGTGAADDSGLPNDRFFAVRPEGSVSTLKIQRTERGDSAVYLCASRAFLAVSYNEQFFGPGTRLTVL.

The chain couples TRBV19 to TRBJ2-3; TCRdb outputs TRBD1, but without DNA this stays unchecked. The CDR3 runs to 14 residues. Germline V CDR1 and CDR2: LNHDA, SQIVND (reference sequence). CDR3 residues: CASSIRGRKDTQYF.

This chain links TRBV6-5 with TRBJ1-2; no DNA is available, so the TRBD1 call from TCRdb remains unchecked. Per germline, CDR1 MNHEY and CDR2 SVGAGI. This CDR3 comprises 13 residues. This CDR3 is CASSPGRYYGYTF.

The chain recombines TRBV12-3 or TRBV12-4 with TRBJ2-4; TCRdb outputs TRBD2, but without DNA this stays unchecked. The CDR3 has 16 residues. CDR3 protein: CASSHASGVAKNIQYF.

CDR3 protein: CASSTFNRETQYF. The rearrangement uses TRBV3-1 and TRBJ2-5; TCRdb gives TRBD1 as the D gene, but with no DNA this cannot be confirmed. Germline CDR1 is LGHDT and CDR2 is YNNKEL (reference sequence). The length of the CDR3 is 13 residues.

The chain uses TRBV12-3 or TRBV12-4 and TRBJ1-2; lacking DNA, the TRBD1 call made by TCRdb goes unchecked. The CDR3 extends over 15 amino acids. CDR3 in amino acids: CASSLTQGGNYGYTF.

The chain links TRBV11-3 to TRBJ2-5; the TCRdb D gene call, TRBD2, has no DNA to confirm it. The CDR3 length is 17 residues. Germline CDR1 and CDR2: SGHNT and YENEEA. CDR3 sequence: CASSLGGLAGSQETQYF.

The chain is built from TRBV29-1 and TRBJ1-1; there is no DNA to check the TCRdb D call of TRBD1. The germline V gene has CDR1 SQVTM and CDR2 ANQGSEA. This CDR3 has 12 amino acids. The CDR3 here is CSVAGQSFQAFF.